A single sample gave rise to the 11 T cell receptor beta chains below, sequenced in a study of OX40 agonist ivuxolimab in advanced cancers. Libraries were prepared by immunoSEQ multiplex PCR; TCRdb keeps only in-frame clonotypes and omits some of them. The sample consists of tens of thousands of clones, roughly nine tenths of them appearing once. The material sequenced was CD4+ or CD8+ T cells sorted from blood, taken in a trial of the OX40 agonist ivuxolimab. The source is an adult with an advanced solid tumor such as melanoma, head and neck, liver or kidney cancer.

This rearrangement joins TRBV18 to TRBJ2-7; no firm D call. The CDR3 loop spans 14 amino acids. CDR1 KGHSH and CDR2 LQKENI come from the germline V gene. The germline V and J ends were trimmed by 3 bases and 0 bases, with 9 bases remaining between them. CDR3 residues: CASSPDHRSYEQYF. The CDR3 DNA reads TGTGCCAGCTCACCGGACCATCGCTCCTACGAGCAGTACTTC.

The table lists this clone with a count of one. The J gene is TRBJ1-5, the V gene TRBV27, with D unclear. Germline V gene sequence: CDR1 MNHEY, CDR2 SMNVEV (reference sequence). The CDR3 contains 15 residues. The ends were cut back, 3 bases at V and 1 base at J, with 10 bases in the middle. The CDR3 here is CASSFRGRSNQPQHF. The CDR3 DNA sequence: TGTGCCAGCAGTTTCCGGGGAAGGAGCAATCAGCCCCAGCATTTT.

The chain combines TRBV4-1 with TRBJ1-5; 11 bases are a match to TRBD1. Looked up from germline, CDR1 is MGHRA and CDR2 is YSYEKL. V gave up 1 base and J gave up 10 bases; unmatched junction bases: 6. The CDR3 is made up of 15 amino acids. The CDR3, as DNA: TGCGCCAGCAGCCAAGCCTTGGGACAGGGGGGTCCCCAGCATTTT. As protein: CASSQALGQGGPQHF.

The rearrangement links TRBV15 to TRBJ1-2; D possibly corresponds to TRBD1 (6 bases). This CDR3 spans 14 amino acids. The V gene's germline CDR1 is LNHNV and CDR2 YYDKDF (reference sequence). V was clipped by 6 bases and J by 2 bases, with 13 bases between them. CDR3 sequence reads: CATSVRTENYGYTF. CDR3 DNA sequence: TGTGCCACCAGTGTAAGGACAGAGAACTATGGCTACACCTTC.

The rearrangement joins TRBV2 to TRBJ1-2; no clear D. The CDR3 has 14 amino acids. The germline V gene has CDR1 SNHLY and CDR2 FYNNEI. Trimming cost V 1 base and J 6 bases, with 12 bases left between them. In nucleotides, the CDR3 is TGTGCCAGCAGTGAAGTGGCAGCAATCGATGGCTACACCTTC. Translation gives CASSEVAAIDGYTF.

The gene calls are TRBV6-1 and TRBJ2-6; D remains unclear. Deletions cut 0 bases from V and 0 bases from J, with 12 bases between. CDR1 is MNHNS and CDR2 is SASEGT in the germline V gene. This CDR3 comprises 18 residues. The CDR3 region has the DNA TGTGCCAGCAGTGAAGCGCCCGTAAGCTACTCTGGGGCCAACGTCCTGACTTTC. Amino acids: CASSEAPVSYSGANVLTF.

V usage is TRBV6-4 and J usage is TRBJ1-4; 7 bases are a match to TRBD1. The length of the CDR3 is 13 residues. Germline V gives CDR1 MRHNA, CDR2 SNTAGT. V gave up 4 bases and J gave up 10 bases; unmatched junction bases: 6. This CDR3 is CASSVGQGGKLFF. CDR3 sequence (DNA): TGTGCCAGCAGTGTTGGTCAGGGGGGAAAACTGTTTTTT.

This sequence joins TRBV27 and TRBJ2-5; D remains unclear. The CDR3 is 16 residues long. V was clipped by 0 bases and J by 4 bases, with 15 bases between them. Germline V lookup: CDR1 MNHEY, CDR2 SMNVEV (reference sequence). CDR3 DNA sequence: TGTGCCAGCAGTTTATCGATGGGCCTTCGAGGAGAGACCCAGTACTTC. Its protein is CASSLSMGLRGETQYF.

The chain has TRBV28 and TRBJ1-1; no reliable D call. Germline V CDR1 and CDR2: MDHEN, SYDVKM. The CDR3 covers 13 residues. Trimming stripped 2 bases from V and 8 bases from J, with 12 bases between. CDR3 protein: CASSLIGGREAFF. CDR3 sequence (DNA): TGTGCCAGCAGTTTAATTGGAGGGCGGGAAGCTTTCTTT.

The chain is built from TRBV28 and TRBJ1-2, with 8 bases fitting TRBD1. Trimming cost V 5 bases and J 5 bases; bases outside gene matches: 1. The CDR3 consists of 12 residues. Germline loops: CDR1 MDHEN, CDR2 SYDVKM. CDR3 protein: CASSTGGYGYTF. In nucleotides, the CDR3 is TGTGCCAGCAGTACAGGGGGTTATGGCTACACCTTC.

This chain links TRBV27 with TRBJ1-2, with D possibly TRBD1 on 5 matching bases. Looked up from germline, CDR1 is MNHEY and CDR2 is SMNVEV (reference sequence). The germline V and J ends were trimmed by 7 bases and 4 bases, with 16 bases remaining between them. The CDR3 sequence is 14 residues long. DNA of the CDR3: TGTGCCAGCACCCCGTTTGGAGGGACCTATGGCTACACCTTC. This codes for CASTPFGGTYGYTF.